This T cell receptor (beta chain) was observed in a study of blood T cell repertoires in COVID-19. At the level of the study: The United States, Italy and Spain were the sources of the acute and convalescent COVID-19 samples. From T cells, B-cell-depleted T cells, or PBMCs came the material, which was cDNA or gDNA.

Germline loops: CDR1 SNHLY, CDR2 FYNNEI. J gave up 9 bases and V 4 bases, and 5 bases lay outside the gene matches. CDR3 size: 15 residues. The authors' processing: Quantification of nucleated cells was approximated via reference gene primer amplification. The assay was immunoSEQ multiplex PCR, and TCRdb's table has in-frame clones only and misses some. That table is the source of V, J and clone size, and D and trimming were worked out from the DNA. The sample gives over 200,000 clones, about four fifths of which show up once; about 12% is in the top ten. The clonotype originates from a woman in her thirties or forties with acute or convalescent COVID-19. The chain uses TRBV2 and TRBJ2-1; 14 nucleotides agree with TRBD2. The sequencing input was peripheral blood. The CDR3 coding sequence is TGTGCCAGCAGTGCCCAGGGACTAGCGGGGGTTGAGCAGTTCTTC. This translates into CASSAQGLAGVEQFF. Using reference TRBV2 and TRBJ2-1 for the parts outside the CDR3, the full variable domain is EPEVTQTPSHQVTQMGQEVILRCVPISNHLYFYWYRQILGQKVEFLVSFYNNEISEKSEIFDDQFSVERPDGSNFTLKIRSTKLEDSAMYFCASSAQGLAGVEQFFGPGTRLTVL.